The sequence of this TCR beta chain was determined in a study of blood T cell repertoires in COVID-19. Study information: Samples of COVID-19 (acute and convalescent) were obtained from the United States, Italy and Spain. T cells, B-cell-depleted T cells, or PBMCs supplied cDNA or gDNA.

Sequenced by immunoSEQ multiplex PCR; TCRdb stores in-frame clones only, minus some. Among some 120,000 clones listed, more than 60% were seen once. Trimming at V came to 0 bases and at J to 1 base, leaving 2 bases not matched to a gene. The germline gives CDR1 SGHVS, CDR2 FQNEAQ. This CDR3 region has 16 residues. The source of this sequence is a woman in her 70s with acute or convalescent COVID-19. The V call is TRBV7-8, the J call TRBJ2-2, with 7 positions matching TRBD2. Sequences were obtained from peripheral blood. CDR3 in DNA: TGTGCCAGCAGCTTAGCGGGAGGGCTGAACACCGGGGAGCTGTTTTTT. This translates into CASSLAGGLNTGELFF.